The 8 T cell receptor beta chains listed next were all sequenced from one sample in a study of blood T cell repertoires in COVID-19. Generated by immunoSEQ multiplex PCR, the TCRdb table keeps only in-frame clones and is missing some. The sample shows about 670,000 clones, 70% to 90% of them seen only once. The sequenced sample consisted of peripheral blood. Source of these receptors: a young woman with acute or convalescent COVID-19.

The chain couples TRBV7-9 to TRBJ2-7; perhaps TRBD2 as D (5 bases). V lost 6 bases to trimming and J lost 6 bases, with 12 bases between them. This CDR3 is 12 amino acids long. In germline, CDR1 is SEHNR, CDR2 FQNEAQ (reference sequence). The CDR3 DNA follows: TGTGCCAGCAGTTTCGAGGGATCCGAGCAGTACTTC. Its translation is CASSFEGSEQYF.

To note about this clone: This same CDR3 is encoded by further DNA sequences in the sample. V gene TRBV3-1 (or the pseudogene TRBV3-2) combines with J gene TRBJ2-3; TRBD2 might be the D (6 bases). This CDR3 is built from 15 residues. CDR1 and CDR2 (germline): LGHDT, YNNKEL (reference sequence). Deletions cut 0 bases from V and 2 bases from J, with 9 bases between. The CDR3 region has the DNA TGTGCCAGCAGCCAAGAGGCGGGGTCCACAGATACGCAGTATTTT. It translates to CASSQEAGSTDTQYF.

The CDR3 nucleotides read TGTGCCAGCAGCCAAATGAGCGGGGTCAACTACGAGCAGTACTTC. The encoded protein is CASSQMSGVNYEQYF. The chain uses TRBV3-1 (or the pseudogene TRBV3-2) and TRBJ2-7; 7 bases fit TRBD2. Germline-derived CDR1 and CDR2 are LGHDT and YNNKEL (reference sequence). V lost 2 bases to trimming and J lost 3 bases; unmatched junction nucleotides: 7. This CDR3 is 15 amino acids long.

This chain uses TRBV7-2 with TRBJ1-4, with D tentatively TRBD1 (5 bases). Trimming removed 5 bases at V and 3 bases at J, with 10 bases between. This CDR3 spans 14 amino acids. Germline CDR1 is SGHTA and CDR2 is FQGNSA. The DNA of the CDR3 is TGTGCCAGCAGCGTCAGGGTGTCTAATGAAAAACTGTTTTTT. Its protein is CASSVRVSNEKLFF.

CDR3 amino acids: CASRGGRGRSYEQYF. The DNA for the CDR3 is TGTGCCAGCAGGGGGGGGCGCGGGAGGTCATACGAGCAGTACTTC. This chain uses TRBV2 with TRBJ2-7; TRBD2 matches 8 bases. V dropped 6 bases and J dropped 4; count of bases not matched to a gene: 11. This CDR3 has 15 residues. CDR1 SNHLY and CDR2 FYNNEI come from the germline V gene.

This chain joins TRBV28 and TRBJ1-2, with D possibly matching TRBD1 (5 bases). The V and J ends lost 5 bases and 3 bases respectively, with 13 bases between them. The CDR3 is made up of 14 amino acids. Germline V gene sequence: CDR1 MDHEN, CDR2 SYDVKM. The CDR3: CASSTSSTDYGYTF. CDR3 bases: TGTGCCAGCAGTACCTCGTCGACAGACTATGGCTACACCTTC.

The chain links TRBV5-1 to TRBJ2-2; D not resolved. CDR3 length: 12 amino acids. Germline CDR1 SGHRS, CDR2 YFSETQ. Trimming took 7 bases from V and 6 from J, leaving 10 bases between them. DNA for the CDR3: TGCGCCAGCTGCACTGGGCCCGGGGAGCTGTTTTTT. Translation: CASCTGPGELFF.

The gene calls are TRBV27 and TRBJ2-7, with a tentative D call TRBD1 (5 bases). Trimming took off 5 bases at V and 2 bases at J, with 10 bases between the two ends. Germline V CDR1 and CDR2: MNHEY, SMNVEV (reference sequence). CDR3 length: 13 residues. As DNA, the CDR3 is TGTGCCAGCAGTCCGCTAGGGGCCTACGAGCAGTACTTC. Translating it yields CASSPLGAYEQYF.